These T cell receptor beta chains were read from a single sample in a study of immune heterogeneity within non-small cell lung tumors. TCRdb reprocessed the multiplex PCR reads via MiXCR and lists one record per CDR3 protein. The sample consists of under 15,000 distinct CDR3 sequences, less than 30% of them appearing once. What was sequenced was lung tumor tissue. These receptors were obtained from a man aged 45-65 years with non-small cell lung cancer. CDR3s include the opening cysteine and the closing phenylalanine or tryptophan. Fields, in order: D gene, V gene, clone size, J gene, CDR3 protein, CDR3 DNA. The D gene is left open where the match is weak. The listing skips clone size in some rows; elsewhere it reads once, few, many or a size class.

>TRBD1|TRBV28|many|TRBJ1-1
CASSSGQGSEAFF
TGTGCCAGCAGTTCGGGACAGGGTTCCGAAGCTTTCTTT
>NA|TRBV5-4|NA|TRBJ1-2
CASSLGLGGADDGYTF
TGTGCCAGCAGCCTCGGGTTGGGGGGGGCGGATGATGGCTACACCTTC
>NA|TRBV3-1|many|TRBJ2-1
CASSQVGGDEQFF
TGTGCCAGCAGCCAAGTAGGTGGCGACGAGCAGTTCTTC
>NA|TRBV30|NA|TRBJ1-1
CAWLRVGNTEDFF
TGTGCCTGGCTCAGGGTTGGGAACACTGAAGATTTCTTT
>TRBD1|TRBV9|many|TRBJ2-7
CASSVATGGHEQYF
TGTGCCAGCAGCGTAGCTACAGGGGGCCACGAGCAGTACTTC
>TRBD1|TRBV5-1|many|TRBJ1-6
CASSVTGANSPLHF
TGCGCCAGCAGCGTGACAGGGGCTAATTCACCCCTCCACTTT
>TRBD1|TRBV20-1|many|TRBJ1-6
CSARDPGQGAGPLHF
TGCAGTGCTAGAGATCCGGGACAGGGGGCAGGGCCCCTCCACTTT
>NA|TRBV19|medium-sized|TRBJ1-5
CASSCQQHNQPQHF
TGTGCCAGTAGTTGCCAGCAACACAATCAGCCCCAGCATTTT
>NA|TRBV28|NA|TRBJ1-1
CASSPRGRTNTEAFF
TGTGCCAGCAGTCCACGCGGACGGACGAACACTGAAGCTTTCTTT
>TRBD1|TRBV28|medium-sized|TRBJ1-3
CASRGTGSGNTIYF
TGTGCCAGCAGGGGGACAGGCTCTGGAAACACCATATATTTT
>NA|TRBV7-8|many|TRBJ1-2
CASSLDRSSFYGYTF
TGTGCCAGCAGCTTAGACAGGAGTAGTTTCTATGGCTACACCTTC
>TRBD2|TRBV11-2|medium-sized|TRBJ2-7
CASKKGTSGSYEQYF
TGTGCCAGCAAAAAAGGGACTAGCGGGAGCTACGAGCAGTACTTC
>TRBD1|TRBV5-1|many|TRBJ1-1
CASSLAGQGASPHTEAFF
TGCGCCAGCAGCTTGGCGGGACAGGGGGCCTCCCCCCACACTGAAGCTTTCTTT
>TRBD2|TRBV10-3|many|TRBJ2-3
CAISEGGGALDTQYF
TGTGCCATCAGTGAAGGCGGGGGGGCCTTAGATACGCAGTATTTT